The clone carrying this T cell receptor beta chain was detected once. Its matching antigen is unknown. The time point denotes: sample taken at primary tumor resection. TCRs were sequenced from unsorted whole RNA of tumor, nontumor lung or PBMC. The cohort: around 79 early-stage, untreated non-small cell lung cancer patients. TCRdb re-derived calls from the 5' RACE reads in MiXCR, one entry per CDR3 protein. Found here are tens of thousands of distinct CDR3 sequences, 13% of them singletons; the top ten hold about 7.1%. This entry comes from a study of spatial heterogeneity in lung cancer. General study results and limits: Ubiquitous expanded tumor TCRs appeared in blood more at resection than follow-up.

The CDR3 loop spans 15 amino acids. Germline V gene sequence: CDR1 SGHAT, CDR2 FQNNGV. The junction had 7 bases not matched to a gene; V was cut back by 1 base and J by 10 bases. The V call is TRBV11-2, the J call TRBJ2-1, with 10 bases that match TRBD2. The receptor was isolated from a male donor with early-stage non-small cell lung cancer. The specimen was PBMCs, collected at surgery. The CDR3: CASSLAIAGGREQFF. The CDR3 DNA follows: TGTGCCAGCAGCTTAGCCATAGCGGGAGGCCGGGAGCAGTTCTTC. Complete variable domain (other parts from reference TRBV11-2 and TRBJ2-1): EAGVAQSPRYKIIEKRQSVAFWCNPISGHATLYWYQQILGQGPKLLIQFQNNGVVDDSQLPKDRFSAERLKGVDSTLKIQPAKLEDSAVYLCASSLAIAGGREQFFGPGTRLTVL.